A selection of T cell receptor beta chains follows, all from one sample in a study of blood T cells in healthy people across ages. TCRdb analysed the 5' RACE reads with MiXCR anew, one entry per CDR3 protein. The sample has more than 450,000 distinct CDR3 sequences, about 29% seen once. These data also formed part of another study, on T cells of mothers and their children.

Material: blood. The source of these receptors is a boy younger than 10 in good health. Each CDR3 is given with its conserved first and last residue. Each record gives: V gene, J gene, D gene, CDR3 protein. D genes are given only for firm matches.

>TRBV6-6|TRBJ1-2|.
CASSDTGFDNYGYTF
>TRBV29-1|TRBJ2-3|.
CSVEYSSTDTQYF
>TRBV2|TRBJ1-2|.
CASSEENYGYTF
>TRBV4-1|TRBJ2-1|.
CASSSASSYNEQFF
>TRBV12-5|TRBJ2-1|.
CASTPSSYNEQFF
>TRBV7-2|TRBJ2-7|.
CASSLASGVQYEQYF
>TRBV11-2|TRBJ2-7|TRBD2
CASSLDISSAGGPYLQGYEQYF
>TRBV12-3/TRBV12-4|TRBJ2-5|.
CASSPRDSQETQYF
>TRBV12-5|TRBJ2-3|.
CASGPGPLTDTQYF
>TRBV7-2|.|TRBD2
CASSYTAGGSSYEQYF
>TRBV20-1|TRBJ2-3|.
CSAERGLTSTDTQYF
>TRBV11-2|.|TRBD1
CASSLSPGGIYEQYF
>TRBV7-9|TRBJ1-5|.
CASSPQGSNQPQHF
>TRBV5-4|TRBJ2-5|TRBD2
CASSHWTSGDLILQETQYF
>TRBV20-1|TRBJ1-4|.
CSARASQGDNEKLFF
>TRBV5-1|TRBJ2-1|.
CASSFATRGYNEQFF
>TRBV4-3|TRBJ2-7|TRBD2
CASSQDWRGTYEQYF
>TRBV10-2|TRBJ2-1|TRBD2
CASSDLAGFNEQFF
>TRBV12-3/TRBV12-4|.|.
CASSPRQKPYEQYF
>TRBV2|TRBJ2-5|.
CAILLETQYF
>TRBV12-3/TRBV12-4|TRBJ2-1|TRBD1
CASKSGTGIKYEQFF
>TRBV7-3|TRBJ2-5|.
CASSLLSGMGETQYF
>TRBV29-1|TRBJ1-2|.
CSVEDRWVRPNYGYTF
>TRBV18|TRBJ1-5|TRBD1
CASSAGQGAVQPQHF
>TRBV11-1|TRBJ2-5|.
CASSYDSQETQYF
>TRBV10-3|TRBJ2-5|.
CAISLDRLRTQETQYF
>TRBV21-1|TRBJ2-5|.
CASRKGGAVKETQYF
>TRBV5-6|TRBJ2-4|TRBD1
CASSGFRDSLNIQYF
>TRBV9|TRBJ1-1|.
CASSVSDRGTEAFF
>TRBV10-2|TRBJ2-5|.
CASSPDFRGETQYF
>TRBV4-3|TRBJ2-6|.
CASSQDIQGSSGANVLTF